Here is one TCR beta chain with its context. This sample stems from a study of T cell repertoires in cytomegalovirus infection. About the study: Indications came from public TCR beta signatures; they pointed to CMV infection and to a matching HLA type.

Germline trimming cut 5 bases from V and 4 bases from J; bases unmatched to any gene: 7. Germline V CDR1 and CDR2: SEHNR, FQNEAQ (reference sequence). The length of the CDR3 is 15 residues. TCRdb re-derived calls from the reads in MiXCR, one entry per CDR3 protein. The sample holds about 740,000 distinct CDR3 sequences, less than 40% seen once. This TCR was recovered from a human donor in good health (CMV status not recorded). Some clones in this sample may be carry-over from other donors' samples. The V call is TRBV7-9, the J call TRBJ1-4; 7 bases agree with TRBD1. The sequenced sample consisted of PBMCs. The CDR3 region is CASSLKGADNEKLFF. CDR3 nucleotides: TGTGCCAGCAGCCTGAAGGGGGCAGATAATGAAAAACTGTTTTTT.